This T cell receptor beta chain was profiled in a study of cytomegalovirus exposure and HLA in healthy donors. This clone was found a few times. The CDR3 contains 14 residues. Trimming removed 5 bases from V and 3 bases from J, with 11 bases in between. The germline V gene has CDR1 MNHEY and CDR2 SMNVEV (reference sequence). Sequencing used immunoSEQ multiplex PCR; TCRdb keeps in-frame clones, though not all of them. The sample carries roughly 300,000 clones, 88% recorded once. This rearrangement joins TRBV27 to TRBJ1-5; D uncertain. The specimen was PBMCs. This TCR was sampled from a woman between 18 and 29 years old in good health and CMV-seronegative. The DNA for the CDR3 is TGTGCCAGCAGTCCCCAGTCAGTCAATCAGCCCCAGCATTTT. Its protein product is CASSPQSVNQPQHF.